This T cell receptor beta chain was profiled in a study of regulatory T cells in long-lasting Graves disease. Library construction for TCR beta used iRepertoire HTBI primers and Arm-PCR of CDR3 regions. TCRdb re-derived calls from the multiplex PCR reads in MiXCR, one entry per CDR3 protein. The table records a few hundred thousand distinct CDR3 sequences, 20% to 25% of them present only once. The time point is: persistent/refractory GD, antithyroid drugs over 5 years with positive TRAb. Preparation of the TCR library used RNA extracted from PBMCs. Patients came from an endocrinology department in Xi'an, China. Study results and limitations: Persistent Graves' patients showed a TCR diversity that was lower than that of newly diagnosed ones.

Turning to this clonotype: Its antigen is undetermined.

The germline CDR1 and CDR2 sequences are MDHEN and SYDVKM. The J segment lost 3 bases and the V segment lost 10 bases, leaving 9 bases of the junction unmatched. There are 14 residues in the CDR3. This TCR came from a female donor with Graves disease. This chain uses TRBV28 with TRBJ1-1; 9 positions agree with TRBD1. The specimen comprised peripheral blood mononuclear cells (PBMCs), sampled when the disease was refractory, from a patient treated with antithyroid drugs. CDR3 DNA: TGTGCCACTTCCCCGGGACAGGGCTACACTGAAGCTTTCTTT. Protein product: CATSPGQGYTEAFF.